A single sample gave rise to the 14 T cell receptor beta chains below, sequenced in a study of T cell responses to AZD1222 COVID-19 vaccine listed by TCRdb under 2021. The method behind the library was the immunoSEQ multiplex PCR assay. In TCRdb, the immuneACCESS table is reduced to in-frame sequences with V and J assigned. These tables do not hold every clone; where another copy was compared, an unresolved V gene accounts for under half, and the others remain unexplained. Across this sample there are about 150,000 clones, with over 75% seen only once. The ten largest clones take up 1.5% of the sample. The label giving this sample's time point can be read as: baseline before first vaccination. The sequences come from peripheral blood, collected on day 0 of AZD1222 vaccination. All receptors come from an adult in good health.

The chain is built from TRBV2 and TRBJ1-6; D is possibly TRBD1 (6 bases). The CDR3 is 16 amino acids. Germline CDR1 reads SNHLY; CDR2 reads FYNNEI. Between the trimmed V and J ends, which lost 6 bases and 0 bases, there was a span of 12 bases. The DNA for the CDR3 is TGTGCCAGCAGAGGACAGCCGAGCTCCTATAATTCACCCCTCCACTTT. Translated, it gives CASRGQPSSYNSPLHF.

This chain uses TRBV11-3 with TRBJ1-4; no firm D call. The CDR3 contains 13 residues. The V and J ends lost 0 bases and 6 bases respectively, with 5 bases between them. Germline values: CDR1 SGHNT, CDR2 YENEEA. CDR3 sequence (DNA): TGTGCCAGCAGCTTAGATCCCCATGAAAAACTGTTTTTT. Translating gives CASSLDPHEKLFF.

The chain combines TRBV20-1 with TRBJ2-5; unclear D gene. The CDR3 has 10 amino acids. CDR1 DFQATT and CDR2 SNEGSKA come from the germline V gene (reference sequence). V was clipped by 5 bases and J by 7 bases, with 8 bases between them. The CDR3 sequence is CSAGRRTQYF. CDR3 in DNA: TGCAGTGCTGGCAGGAGGACCCAGTACTTC.

The genes are TRBV4-1 and TRBJ1-3; 9 bases fit TRBD1. The CDR3 sequence is 15 residues long. CDR1 MGHRA and CDR2 YSYEKL come from the germline V gene. The junction had 3 bases not matched to a gene; V was cut back by 4 bases and J by 2 bases. The CDR3 DNA follows: TGCGCCAGCAGCCCTACAGGGGGCCCTGGAAACACCATATATTTT. Protein product: CASSPTGGPGNTIYF.

The genes are TRBV19 and TRBJ2-5; D may be TRBD2 (7 bases). The germline V and J ends were trimmed by 4 bases and 4 bases, with 16 bases remaining between them. From germline, CDR1 is LNHDA and CDR2 SQIVND (reference sequence). The CDR3 runs 15 residues. DNA for the CDR3: TGTGCCAGTAGTACCCCGGCGGGGGCGGGAGAGACCCAGTACTTC. Its protein is CASSTPAGAGETQYF.

The chain is built from TRBV28 and TRBJ2-7; the D gene is possibly TRBD2 (6 bases). Germline-derived CDR1 and CDR2 are MDHEN and SYDVKM. The CDR3 consists of 13 residues. The V end lost 3 bases, the J end lost 12 bases, and 18 bases lay between the germline ends. The CDR3 sequence: CASSLPDVEGPYF. CDR3 DNA sequence: TGTGCCAGCAGTTTGCCGGACGTGGAGGGACCGTACTTC.

This clone was observed once. The chain uses TRBV5-1 and TRBJ1-2, with D possibly matching TRBD1 (5 bases). Germline-derived CDR1 and CDR2 are SGHRS and YFSETQ. The CDR3 is 15 amino acids. V was cut by 2 bases and J by 4 bases, with 15 bases left in between. This chain's CDR3 is CASSFRAEGIYGYTF. In DNA, the CDR3 is TGCGCCAGCAGCTTTCGGGCGGAGGGGATCTATGGCTACACCTTC.

Details on this clone: Other DNA sequences in this specimen translate into the identical CDR3. The genes are TRBV10-3 and TRBJ2-1; the match to TRBD1 covers 8 bases. Germline V gives CDR1 ENHRY, CDR2 SYGVKD. This CDR3 spans 14 amino acids. Trimming cost V 6 bases and J 0 bases; bases outside gene matches: 1. CDR3 DNA: TGTGCCATCAGGGGGACAGGCTCCTACAATGAGCAGTTCTTC. Protein sequence: CAIRGTGSYNEQFF.

J is TRBJ2-3 and V is TRBV6-2 or TRBV6-3, with TRBD2 matching 12 bases. Per germline, CDR1 MNHEY and CDR2 SVGEGT. The CDR3 runs to 16 residues. The junction had 6 bases not matched to a gene; V was cut back by 5 bases and J by 3 bases. The CDR3 DNA sequence: TGTGCCAGCAGTCCCTGGACTAGCGGGGCGACAGATACGCAGTATTTT. As protein: CASSPWTSGATDTQYF.

The chain uses TRBV9 and TRBJ1-1, with D possibly TRBD1 on 5 matching bases. Trimming took 0 bases from V and 5 from J, leaving 11 bases between them. There are 14 residues in the CDR3. CDR1 and CDR2 from the germline V gene are SGDLS and YYNGEE. The CDR3 region is CASSVVGGGTEAFF. The CDR3 DNA reads as TGTGCCAGCAGCGTAGTTGGGGGAGGGACTGAAGCTTTCTTT.

The J gene is TRBJ2-7, the V gene TRBV30; D ambiguous. This CDR3 spans 11 amino acids. V gave up 0 bases and J gave up 4 bases, with 4 bases separating them. The germline V gene has CDR1 GTSNPN and CDR2 SVGIG (reference sequence). The CDR3 here is CAWSVSYEQYF. The CDR3 nucleotides are TGTGCCTGGAGTGTTTCGTACGAGCAGTACTTC.

CDR3 coding DNA: TGTGCCAGCAGCTTAGTTGCGAGCGGGGGGCCGAAACCTCACAATGAGCAGTTCTTC. The encoded protein is CASSLVASGGPKPHNEQFF. This chain joins TRBV13 and TRBJ2-1; TRBD2 aligns across 9 bases. V trimming: 1 base; J trimming: 5 bases; junction bases outside the gene matches: 15. CDR1 is PRHDT and CDR2 is FYEKMQ in the germline V gene (reference sequence). CDR3 length: 19 amino acids. Variable domain in full (rest from reference TRBV13 and TRBJ2-1): AAGVIQSPRHLIKEKRETATLKCYPIPRHDTVYWYQQGPGQDPQFLISFYEKMQSDKGSIPDRFSAQQFSDYHSELNMSSLELGDSALYFCASSLVASGGPKPHNEQFFGPGTRLTVL.

This chain joins TRBV28 and TRBJ2-4; 8 bases fit TRBD1. This CDR3 is 17 amino acids long. Per germline, CDR1 MDHEN and CDR2 SYDVKM. V was clipped by 5 bases and J by 0 bases; unmatched bases: 9. The CDR3 protein is CASSKSQGALAKNIQYF. For the CDR3, the DNA is TGTGCCAGCAGTAAAAGTCAGGGGGCTTTAGCCAAAAACATTCAGTACTTC. Looking up the rest from reference TRBV28 and TRBJ2-4 gives the full variable domain: DVKVTQSSRYLVKRTGEKVFLECVQDMDHENMFWYRQDPGLGLRLIYFSYDVKMKEKGDIPEGYSVSREKKERFSLILESASTNQTSMYLCASSKSQGALAKNIQYFGAGTRLSVL.

This sequence joins TRBV6-6 and TRBJ2-7, with TRBD1 as a possible D gene (6 bases). Germline V lookup: CDR1 MNHNY, CDR2 SVGAGI (reference sequence). CDR3 length: 16 amino acids. The ends were cut back, 3 bases at V and 5 bases at J, with 20 bases in the middle. This CDR3 reads CASSYISGSRGHEQYF. For the CDR3, the DNA is TGTGCCAGCAGTTATATCTCGGGGAGCAGGGGCCACGAGCAGTACTTC.